The 4 T cell receptor beta chains below come from one sample, sequenced in a study of shared clonotypes between healthy human individuals (dated by TCRdb to 2020 to 2021). Receptor amplification or capture employed the immunoSEQ multiplex PCR assay. TCRdb re-hosts the immuneACCESS table, in-frame sequences only. Its copies lack some clones; in the studies checked, an unresolved V gene accounts for under half of them, and the cause for the rest is not known. This sample has approximately 1,000,000 clones in its table, and roughly 77% of those were observed once. 0.89% of the sample comes from the top ten. Source material: memory CD4+ T cells from PBMCs. In light of the paper, this sample's cell subset or site label describes: CD45RA-negative fraction. The source is a young man in good health. Some clones in this sample may be carry-over from other donors' samples.

The chain is built from TRBV2 and TRBJ1-4; 7 bases are shared with TRBD1. V lost 6 bases and J lost 7; bases outside the gene matches: 8. This CDR3 is built from 14 residues. Germline V gene data show CDR1 as SNHLY and CDR2 as FYNNEI. The CDR3 nucleotides read TGTGCCAGCAGGACCGGGACAGTTGCTGAAAAACTGTTTTTT. The encoded protein is CASRTGTVAEKLFF.

The chain joins TRBV10-3 to TRBJ2-1, with TRBD2 matching over 10 bases. This CDR3 is built from 15 residues. Germline loops: CDR1 ENHRY, CDR2 SYGVKD. J was trimmed by 7 bases and V by 6 bases; bases with no gene match: 9. The CDR3 DNA reads as TGTGCCATCAGAACTAGCGGGAAATTGTCGAATGAGCAGTTCTTC. Amino acids: CAIRTSGKLSNEQFF.

Note on this clone: Other nucleotide sequences in the sample specify the same CDR3. The chain joins TRBV5-4 to TRBJ2-5; 7 nucleotides agree with TRBD1. The CDR3 has 14 amino acids. With V trimmed by 0 bases and J by 5 bases, 4 bases remained unmatched. CDR1 and CDR2 from the germline V gene are SGHNT and YYREEE (reference sequence). This chain's CDR3 is CASSLDRGVETQYF. The CDR3 coding sequence is TGTGCCAGCAGCTTGGACAGGGGTGTGGAGACCCAGTACTTC.

The chain employs TRBV7-2 and TRBJ2-5; D is ambiguous. V was cut by 1 base and J by 5 bases, with 11 bases left in between. The CDR3 sequence is 14 residues long. The germline V gene has CDR1 SGHTA and CDR2 FQGNSA. Here the CDR3 reads CASSLEPDRETQYF. The CDR3 coding sequence is TGTGCCAGCAGCTTAGAGCCCGATCGGGAGACCCAGTACTTC.